A single sample is the source of the 31 T cell receptor beta chains below, sequenced in a study of T cell clonality in common variable immunodeficiency. General study points: Fewer deletions and N-nucleotide insertions were reportedly seen in common variable immunodeficiency TCR beta sequences.

TCRdb keeps only in-frame clones here, not all; method: immunoSEQ multiplex PCR. There are roughly 42,000 clones in the sample, none observed a single time. These receptors have no identified antigens. The sample taken for sequencing was peripheral blood mononuclear cells. The receptors originated from a human donor with common variable immunodeficiency.

This clone has more than one count but fewer than ten. The missing CDR3 end, 3 residues past where the read stops, is filled in from the germline J gene. The chain combines TRBV19 with TRBJ2-7; D is perhaps TRBD2 (6 bases). The CDR3 consists of 15 residues. The germline gives CDR1 LNHDA, CDR2 SQIVND (reference sequence). The V and J ends lost 5 bases and 1 base respectively, with 15 bases between them. The sequenced CDR3 bases are TGTGCCAGTAGTCCGATGGAGGGCCTATCCTACGAG. Translating gives CASSPMEGLSYE. The whole CDR3 sequence reads CASSPMEGLSYEQYF.

This clone was seen more than once but under ten times. The read terminates 3 residues ahead of where the CDR3 ends, so the germline J gene completes it. This chain joins TRBV19 and TRBJ2-1; D is undetermined. CDR1 is LNHDA and CDR2 is SQIVND in the germline V gene (reference sequence). The CDR3 is 16 residues long. Trimming shortened V by 3 bases and J by 0 bases, and 12 bases separated the two germline ends. The sequenced CDR3 bases are TGTGCCAGTAGTATTTCGGCAGGCAACTCCTACAATGAG. This sequence encodes CASSISAGNSYNE. The entire CDR3 protein is CASSISAGNSYNEQFF.

This clone was seen repeatedly, ten times or more. The CDR3 extends 3 residues past the end of the read, so its final part is completed from the germline J gene. The chain recombines TRBV27 with TRBJ2-3; 9 bases align to TRBD2. CDR3 length: 17 amino acids. CDR1 is MNHEY, CDR2 SMNVEV, per germline (reference sequence). The V gene end was trimmed by 3 bases and the J gene end by 0 bases; junction bases not matched to a gene: 7. The CDR3 is CASSFVWLAGSTDTQYF. The CDR3 bases that were read are TGTGCCAGCAGTTTTGTTTGGCTAGCGGGAAGCACAGATACG.

This clone was counted only a few times. The read ends 3 residues shy of where the CDR3 ends; the end is completed using the germline J gene. This sequence joins TRBV19 and TRBJ2-1; 13 bases match TRBD2. The junction had 8 bases not matched to a gene; V was cut back by 5 bases and J by 4 bases. The CDR3 loop spans 17 amino acids. Germline CDR1 reads LNHDA; CDR2 reads SQIVND (reference sequence). CDR3 DNA (partial): TGTGCCAGTAGTTTTCTACGGACTAGCGGGGGTTACAATGAG. The encoded protein is CASSFLRTSGGYNE. The whole CDR3 sequence reads CASSFLRTSGGYNEQFF. Full variable domain (outside the CDR3, taken from reference TRBV19 and TRBJ2-1): DGGITQSPKYLFRKEGQNVTLSCEQNLNHDAMYWYRQDPGQGLRLIYYSQIVNDFQKGDIAEGYSVSREKKESFPLTVTSAQKNPTAFYLCASSFLRTSGGYNEQFFGPGTRLTVL.

Ten or more counts support this clone. The read terminates 3 residues before the CDR3 end, so the remaining end is supplied by the germline J gene. The chain couples TRBV5-6 to TRBJ2-2; D may be TRBD1 (5 bases). The CDR3 has 15 amino acids. Deletions cut 0 bases from V and 8 bases from J, with 14 bases between. The germline CDR1 and CDR2 sequences are SGHDT and YYEEEE. This CDR3 reads CASSLVGHRWGELFF. The sequenced CDR3 bases are TGTGCCAGCAGCTTGGTGGGGCACCGGTGGGGGGAG.

This clone was seen repeatedly, ten times or more. The read terminates 3 residues ahead of where the CDR3 ends, so the germline J gene completes it. V gene TRBV2 combines with J gene TRBJ2-2, with D unclear. This CDR3 spans 13 amino acids. V lost 7 bases, J lost 6 bases, and 12 bases lay in between. Germline lookup yields CDR1 SNHLY and CDR2 FYNNEI. The CDR3 DNA, read in part, is TGTGCCAGCAAGGCTAGTGTGGCCGGGGAG. Residues: CASKASVAGE. In full, the CDR3 is CASKASVAGELFF.

This clone was seen many times. Read coverage stops 3 residues before the CDR3 terminus; the germline J gene supplies the remainder. This rearrangement joins TRBV18 to TRBJ1-2, with 12 bases that match TRBD1. The J segment lost 3 bases and the V segment lost 3 bases, leaving 5 bases of the junction unmatched. Germline V gives CDR1 KGHSH, CDR2 LQKENI. There are 16 residues in the CDR3. CDR3 in amino acids: CASSPGTGGTDYGYTF. Incomplete CDR3 DNA: TGTGCCAGCTCACCGGGGACAGGGGGCACGGACTATGGC.

This clone was found many times. The read terminates 3 residues ahead of where the CDR3 ends, so the germline J gene completes it. This sequence joins TRBV10-3 and TRBJ1-2, with a weak D call TRBD1 (6 bases). This CDR3 is 13 amino acids long. V was trimmed by 10 bases and J by 0 bases, leaving 12 bases between them. Germline CDR1 ENHRY, CDR2 SYGVKD. CDR3 DNA (partial): TGTGCCACCAAACAGGGTTCTAACTATGGC. Its protein product is CATKQGSNYG. The complete CDR3 sequence is CATKQGSNYGYTF.

In the case of this clone: A read error may account for a junction end that differs from germline. The read finishes 3 residues shy of the CDR3 end, and the germline J gene is used to complete it. J is TRBJ1-5 and V is TRBV19; the D is unclear. CDR3 size: 14 residues. The germline CDR1 and CDR2 sequences are LNHDA and SQIVND (reference sequence). The CDR3 DNA, read in part, is TGTGCCAGTAGTATCCAGATTAGCAATAAGCCC. Residues: CASSIQISNKP. From start to end, the CDR3 is CASSIQISNKPQHF. Full variable domain (missing parts from reference TRBV19 and TRBJ1-5): DGGITQSPKYLFRKEGQNVTLSCEQNLNHDAMYWYRQDPGQGLRLIYYSQIVNDFQKGDIAEGYSVSREKKESFPLTVTSAQKNPTAFYLCASSIQISNKPQHFGDGTRLSIL.

This clone was seen a handful of times. Incomplete CDR3 DNA: TGTGCCAGTAGTATGTCAGGGATCTCCTACGAG. This codes for CASSMSGISYE. The complete CDR3 sequence is CASSMSGISYEQYF. V usage is TRBV19 and J usage is TRBJ2-7; D might be TRBD1 (5 bases). Sequencing ends 3 residues short of the CDR3 end; the germline J gene provides the rest. Per the germline V gene, CDR1 is LNHDA and CDR2 is SQIVND (reference sequence). The CDR3 consists of 14 residues. V lost 3 bases and J 0 bases, leaving 9 bases between the germline ends.

This clone was detected ten times or more. The read finishes 3 residues shy of the CDR3 end, and the germline J gene is used to complete it. This rearrangement joins TRBV30 to TRBJ1-1; the D gene is possibly TRBD1 (5 bases). Germline CDR1 is GTSNPN and CDR2 is SVGIG (reference sequence). The CDR3 runs 13 residues. V was clipped by 5 bases and J by 1 base, with 11 bases between them. The covered CDR3 bases are TGTGCCTGGGATGGGGGGGGGAACACTGAA. It is translated as CAWDGGGNTE. The complete CDR3 sequence is CAWDGGGNTEAFF.

This clone was seen ten or more times. From the germline J gene comes the end of the CDR3, since the read stops 3 residues before it. This chain connects TRBV18 to TRBJ2-3; 7 nucleotides align to TRBD1. The CDR3 has 17 amino acids. Germline CDR1 and CDR2: KGHSH and LQKENI. Germline trimming cut 2 bases from V and 1 base from J; bases unmatched to any gene: 9. CDR3 DNA, as far as it was read: TGTGCCAGCTCACCAGGTTACAGGGGCCTTGGCACAGATACG. Translated, it gives CASSPGYRGLGTDT. The CDR3 reads in full as CASSPGYRGLGTDTQYF.

In the case of this clone: The CDR3 extends 3 residues past the end of the read, so its final part is completed from the germline J gene. The chain recombines TRBV7-9 with TRBJ2-2; D gene ambiguous. V was clipped by 5 bases and J by 5 bases, with 15 bases between them. The CDR3 sequence is 15 residues long. Looked up from germline, CDR1 is SEHNR and CDR2 is FQNEAQ (reference sequence). The CDR3 loop reads CASSAPLSRTGELFF. The sequenced CDR3 bases are TGTGCCAGCAGCGCCCCATTGAGCCGTACCGGGGAG. Complete variable domain (other parts from reference TRBV7-9 and TRBJ2-2): DTGVSQNPRHKITKRGQNVTFRCDPISEHNRLYWYRQTLGQGPEFLTYFQNEAQLEKSRLLSDRFSAERPKGSFSTLEIQRTEQGDSAMYLCASSAPLSRTGELFFGEGSRLTVL.

This clone was seen repeatedly, ten times or more. The CDR3 goes on 3 residues after the read ends, and that part is filled in from the germline J gene. The rearrangement links TRBV19 to TRBJ2-2; D perhaps matches TRBD2 (5 bases). Per germline, CDR1 LNHDA and CDR2 SQIVND (reference sequence). The CDR3 is 15 residues long. V lost 5 bases, J lost 5 bases, and 15 bases lay in between. The CDR3 protein is CASSPPRAETGELFF. The part of the CDR3 DNA that was read is TGTGCCAGTAGTCCCCCGAGGGCCGAAACCGGGGAG.

This clone showed up many times. The read stops 3 residues short of the end of the CDR3; the missing end is completed from the germline J gene. The chain joins TRBV19 to TRBJ1-1, with 9 bases identical to TRBD1. The length of the CDR3 is 14 residues. CDR1 is LNHDA, CDR2 SQIVND, per germline (reference sequence). The V and J ends lost 6 bases and 1 base, in that order; junction bases with no gene match: 3. CDR3 DNA (partial): TGTGCCAGTAGCCACAGGGGGCGGAACACTGAA. This codes for CASSHRGRNTE. The entire CDR3 sequence reads CASSHRGRNTEAFF.

As to this clone: The read falls 3 residues short of the CDR3 end, and the missing part is taken from the germline J gene. This chain joins TRBV19 and TRBJ2-4; TRBD2 aligns across 10 bases. CDR3 length: 15 amino acids. Germline V gives CDR1 LNHDA, CDR2 SQIVND (reference sequence). V dropped 2 bases and J dropped 8; count of bases not matched to a gene: 6. CDR3 protein: CASSIITSGADIQYF. The sequenced part of the CDR3 DNA is TGTGCCAGTAGTATAATTACTAGCGGGGCGGACATT.

The CDR3 region is CASSTRRTDYNEQFF. Partial CDR3 DNA: TGTGCCAGTAGTACCCGCCGGACAGACTACAATGAG. This sequence joins TRBV19 and TRBJ2-1; D is perhaps TRBD1 (6 bases). The read terminates 3 residues before the CDR3 end, so the remaining end is supplied by the germline J gene. Germline V gene sequence: CDR1 LNHDA, CDR2 SQIVND (reference sequence). Trimming shortened V by 4 bases and J by 3 bases, and 13 bases separated the two germline ends. The CDR3 loop spans 15 amino acids.

There are many counts of this clone. Read data end 3 residues before the CDR3 end; the end is taken from the germline J gene. V usage is TRBV2 and J usage is TRBJ1-1; TRBD1 might be the D (5 bases). Germline-derived CDR1 and CDR2 are SNHLY and FYNNEI. The CDR3 is 13 residues long. Trimming cost V 4 bases and J 4 bases, with 10 bases left between them. The CDR3 reads CASSVGGATEAFF. The sequenced CDR3 bases are TGTGCCAGCAGTGTAGGAGGGGCCACTGAA.

Note on this clone: The CDR3 end falls 3 residues outside the read, so it is completed with the germline J gene. V and J are TRBV2 and TRBJ2-1; 10 bases map to TRBD2. Germline CDR1 is SNHLY and CDR2 is FYNNEI. This CDR3 spans 14 amino acids. V lost 4 bases, J lost 5 bases, and 2 bases stayed unmatched. CDR3 DNA (partial): TGTGCCAGCAGTGTACTAGCGGGGAACAATGAG. Translation: CASSVLAGNNE. The CDR3, in full, reads CASSVLAGNNEQFF.

Points on this clone: The CDR3 end is not reached by the read, which stops 3 residues before it; the germline J gene fills it in. The V gene is TRBV30, the J gene TRBJ2-7, with 10 bases identical to TRBD1. Germline lookup yields CDR1 GTSNPN and CDR2 SVGIG (reference sequence). The CDR3 is 14 residues long. V was pared by 5 bases and J by 1 base, with 5 bases of the junction left unmatched. CDR3 loop: CAWVDRGHSYEQYF. Incomplete CDR3 DNA: TGTGCCTGGGTCGACAGGGGGCATTCCTACGAG.

At least ten counts were recorded for this clone. Coverage ceases 3 residues before the CDR3 finishes, and the germline J gene fills in the end. This chain connects TRBV20-1 to TRBJ2-1; TRBD2 matches at 8 bases. The CDR3 has 14 residues. Germline-derived CDR1 and CDR2 are DFQATT and SNEGSKA (reference sequence). With V trimmed by 3 bases and J by 8 bases, 9 bases remained unmatched. CDR3 DNA, as far as it was read: TGCAGTGCTAGTTCCGGGGGGGCCGCGGATGAG. Its protein is CSASSGGAADE. The entire CDR3 sequence reads CSASSGGAADEQFF.

This clone showed up just a few times. CDR3 region: CASSPEGLYEQYF. The DNA read from the CDR3 is TGTGCCAGCTCACCGGAGGGTCTCTACGAG. This rearrangement joins TRBV18 to TRBJ2-7; possibly TRBD2 for D (6 bases). The CDR3 end falls 3 residues outside the read, so it is completed with the germline J gene. The germline CDR1 and CDR2 sequences are KGHSH and LQKENI. Between the trimmed V and J ends, which lost 3 bases and 3 bases, there was a span of 9 bases. The length of the CDR3 is 13 residues.

This clone was seen many times. The read is 3 residues too short to cover the CDR3 end, so that end is filled in from the germline J gene. The gene calls are TRBV9 and TRBJ2-6; a weak D match, TRBD1 (5 bases). This CDR3 has 17 amino acids. Germline assignment: CDR1 SGDLS and CDR2 YYNGEE. V gave up 4 bases and J gave up 0 bases, with 14 bases separating them. The part of the CDR3 DNA that was read is TGTGCCAGCAGCACCCAGACAGCTGTCTCTGGGGCCAACGTC. Residues: CASSTQTAVSGANV. The CDR3 as a whole reads CASSTQTAVSGANVLTF.

This clone was picked up many times. The CDR3 goes on 3 residues after the read ends, and that part is filled in from the germline J gene. The chain recombines TRBV18 with TRBJ2-1; 10 bases match TRBD2. Looked up from germline, CDR1 is KGHSH and CDR2 is LQKENI. V was pared by 6 bases and J by 2 bases, with 4 bases of the junction left unmatched. The CDR3 loop spans 15 amino acids. CDR3 region: CASSQAGGTYNEQFF. Partial CDR3 DNA: TGTGCCAGCTCTCAAGCGGGGGGGACCTACAATGAG.

This clone was observed a few times. The CDR3 region is CASSLQENSPLHF. CDR3 DNA, as far as it was read: TGTGCCAGCAGTCTACAGGAGAATTCACCC. J is TRBJ1-6 and V is TRBV2, with TRBD1 as a possible D gene (5 bases). The sequence runs out 3 residues before the end of the CDR3; the remainder is reconstructed from the germline J gene. This CDR3 is built from 13 residues. From germline, CDR1 is SNHLY and CDR2 FYNNEI. Trimming took off 5 bases at V and 7 bases at J, with 9 bases between the two ends.

The table lists this clone with a few counts. The part of the CDR3 DNA that was read is TGTGCCAGCAGCTTACAGGCGCCGAACACTGAA. It specifies CASSLQAPNTE. The full CDR3 sequence reads CASSLQAPNTEAFF. The chain is built from TRBV11-2 and TRBJ1-1, with D unresolved. Read sequence stops 3 residues before the CDR3 end, and the germline J gene provides the missing end. V dropped 2 bases and J dropped 1 base, with 8 bases sitting between them. The germline V gene encodes CDR1 SGHAT and CDR2 FQNNGV. This CDR3 has 14 residues. The variable domain in full, with the rest retrieved from reference TRBV11-2 and TRBJ1-1, is EAGVAQSPRYKIIEKRQSVAFWCNPISGHATLYWYQQILGQGPKLLIQFQNNGVVDDSQLPKDRFSAERLKGVDSTLKIQPAKLEDSAVYLCASSLQAPNTEAFFGQGTRLTVV.

The table lists this clone with a few counts. The sequenced fragment ends 3 residues before the CDR3 boundary, so the rest is inferred from the germline J gene. The chain joins TRBV5-1 to TRBJ2-7; TRBD1 aligns across 9 bases. This CDR3 has 14 residues. Losses at the gene ends were 4 bases for V and 6 bases for J; bases not matched to a gene: 8. Looked up from germline, CDR1 is SGHRS and CDR2 is YFSETQ. Incomplete CDR3 DNA: TGCGCCAGCAGCGGCCGGGACAGGGTCGTCGAG. This codes for CASSGRDRVVE. The full CDR3 protein reads CASSGRDRVVEQYF.

By sample share, this clone is medium-sized. Read sequence stops 3 residues before the CDR3 end, and the germline J gene provides the missing end. This chain links TRBV2 with TRBJ2-7, with no clear D. Germline V gene lookup returns CDR1 SNHLY and CDR2 FYNNEI. V lost 6 bases and J lost 4, with 7 bases in between. This CDR3 region has 11 residues. The CDR3 reads CASRYTYEQYF. The DNA read from the CDR3 is TGTGCCAGCAGATACACATACGAG.

Regarding this clone: Being one base from a much bigger clone, this may be a read error. The read ends 3 residues early relative to the CDR3; the germline J gene fills the gap. The rearrangement uses TRBV6-2 or TRBV6-3 and TRBJ2-3; a weak D match, TRBD1 (6 bases). This CDR3 has 15 residues. The germline V gene has CDR1 MNHEY and CDR2 SVGEGT. The CDR3 spells CASSYQGLGTGTQYF. Partial CDR3 DNA: TGTGCCAGCAGTTATCAGGGGCTGGGCACAGGTACG.

In its sample, this clone was seen many times. The sequenced CDR3 bases are TGTGCCAGCAGCTTAGGGACTAGCGCAGATACG. Encoded protein: CASSLGTSADT. The entire CDR3 protein reads CASSLGTSADTQYF. This chain joins TRBV7-8 and TRBJ2-3; 9 nucleotides align to TRBD2. The sequence runs out 3 residues before the end of the CDR3; the remainder is reconstructed from the germline J gene. The junction had 0 bases not matched to a gene; V was cut back by 1 base and J by 4 bases. Germline CDR1 and CDR2: SGHVS and FQNEAQ. This CDR3 is 14 amino acids long.

This clone was counted at least ten times. With the read ending 3 residues before the CDR3 end, the germline J gene is used to fill in that end. The genes are TRBV7-9 and TRBJ1-2, with a tentative D call TRBD1 (5 bases). CDR3 length: 13 amino acids. Germline V gene data show CDR1 as SEHNR and CDR2 as FQNEAQ (reference sequence). V gave up 2 bases and J gave up 6 bases, with 10 bases separating them. CDR3 sequence: CASSLQGLHGYTF. CDR3 DNA (partial): TGTGCCAGCAGCTTACAGGGACTCCATGGC.